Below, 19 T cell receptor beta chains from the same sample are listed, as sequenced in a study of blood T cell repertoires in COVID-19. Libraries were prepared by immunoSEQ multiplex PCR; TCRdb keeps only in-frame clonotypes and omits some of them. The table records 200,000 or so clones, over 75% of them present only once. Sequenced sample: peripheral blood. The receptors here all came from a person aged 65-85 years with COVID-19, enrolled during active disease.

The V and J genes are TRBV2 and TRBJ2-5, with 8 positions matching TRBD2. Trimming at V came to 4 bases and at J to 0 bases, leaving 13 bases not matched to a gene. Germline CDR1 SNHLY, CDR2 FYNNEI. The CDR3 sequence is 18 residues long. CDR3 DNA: TGTGCCAGCAGTGGGGAGGGCTTAGCGGGGTTTCACCAAGAGACCCAGTACTTC. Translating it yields CASSGEGLAGFHQETQYF.

CDR3 sequence (DNA): TGTGCCAGCAGTGAAGCCCGGGGACAGGGGACCATTCAGTACTTC. Translated, it gives CASSEARGQGTIQYF. The rearrangement joins TRBV2 to TRBJ2-4; 10 bases align to TRBD1. The CDR3 is 15 residues long. The V gene end was trimmed by 0 bases and the J gene end by 9 bases; junction bases not matched to a gene: 5. CDR1 is SNHLY, CDR2 FYNNEI, per germline. The variable domain in full, completed from reference TRBV2 and TRBJ2-4, reads EPEVTQTPSHQVTQMGQEVILRCVPISNHLYFYWYRQILGQKVEFLVSFYNNEISEKSEIFDDQFSVERPDGSNFTLKIRSTKLEDSAMYFCASSEARGQGTIQYFGAGTRLSVL.

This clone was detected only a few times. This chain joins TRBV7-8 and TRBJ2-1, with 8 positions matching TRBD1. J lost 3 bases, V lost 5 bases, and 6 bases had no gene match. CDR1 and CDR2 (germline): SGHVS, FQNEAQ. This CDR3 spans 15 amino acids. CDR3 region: CASSDGQGRYNEQFF. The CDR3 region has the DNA TGTGCCAGCAGCGATGGACAGGGTCGCTACAATGAGCAGTTCTTC.

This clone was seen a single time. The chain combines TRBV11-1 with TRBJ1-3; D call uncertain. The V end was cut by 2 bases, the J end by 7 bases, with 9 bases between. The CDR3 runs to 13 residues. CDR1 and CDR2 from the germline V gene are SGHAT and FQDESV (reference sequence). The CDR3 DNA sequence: TGTGCCAGCAGCTTATGGACGGGGAACACCATATATTTT. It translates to CASSLWTGNTIYF.

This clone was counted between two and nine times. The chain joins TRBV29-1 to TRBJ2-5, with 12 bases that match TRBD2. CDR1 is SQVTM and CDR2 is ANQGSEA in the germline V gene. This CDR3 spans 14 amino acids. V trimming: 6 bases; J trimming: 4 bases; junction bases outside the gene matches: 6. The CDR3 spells CSVRRLAGAETQYF. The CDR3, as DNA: TGCAGCGTACGCAGACTAGCGGGGGCAGAGACCCAGTACTTC.

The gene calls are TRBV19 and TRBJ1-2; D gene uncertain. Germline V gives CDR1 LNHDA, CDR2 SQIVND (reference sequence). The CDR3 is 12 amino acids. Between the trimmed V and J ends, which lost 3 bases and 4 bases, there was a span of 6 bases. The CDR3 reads CASSMRGYGYTF. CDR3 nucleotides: TGTGCCAGTAGTATGCGGGGCTATGGCTACACCTTC. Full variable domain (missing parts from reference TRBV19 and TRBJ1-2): DGGITQSPKYLFRKEGQNVTLSCEQNLNHDAMYWYRQDPGQGLRLIYYSQIVNDFQKGDIAEGYSVSREKKESFPLTVTSAQKNPTAFYLCASSMRGYGYTFGSGTRLTVV.

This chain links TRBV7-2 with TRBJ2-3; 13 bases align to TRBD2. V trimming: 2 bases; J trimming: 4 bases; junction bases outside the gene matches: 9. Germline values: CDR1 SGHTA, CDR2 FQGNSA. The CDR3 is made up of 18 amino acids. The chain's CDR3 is CASSLSGTSGMFPDTQYF. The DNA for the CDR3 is TGTGCCAGCAGCTTAAGCGGGACTAGCGGGATGTTCCCAGATACGCAGTATTTT.

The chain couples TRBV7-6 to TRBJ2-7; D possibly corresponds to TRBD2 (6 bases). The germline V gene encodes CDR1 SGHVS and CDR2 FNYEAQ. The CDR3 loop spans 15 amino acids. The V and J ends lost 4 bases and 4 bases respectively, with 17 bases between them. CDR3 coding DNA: TGTGCCAGCAGCTCTGTGATGGGAGGTAGTTACGAGCAGTACTTC. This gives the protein CASSSVMGGSYEQYF.

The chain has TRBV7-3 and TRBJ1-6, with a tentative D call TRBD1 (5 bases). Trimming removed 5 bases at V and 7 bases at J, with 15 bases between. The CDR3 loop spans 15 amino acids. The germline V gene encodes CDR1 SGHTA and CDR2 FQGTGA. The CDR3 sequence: CASSPTTAPNSPLHF. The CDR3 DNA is TGTGCCAGCAGCCCCACGACAGCCCCGAATTCACCCCTCCACTTT.

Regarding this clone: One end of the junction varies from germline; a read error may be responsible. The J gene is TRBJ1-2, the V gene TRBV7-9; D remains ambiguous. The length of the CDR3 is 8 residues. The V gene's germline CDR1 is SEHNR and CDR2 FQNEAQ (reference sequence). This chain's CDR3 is CATQSGIF. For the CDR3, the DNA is TGTGCCACCCAATCCGGGATCTTC.

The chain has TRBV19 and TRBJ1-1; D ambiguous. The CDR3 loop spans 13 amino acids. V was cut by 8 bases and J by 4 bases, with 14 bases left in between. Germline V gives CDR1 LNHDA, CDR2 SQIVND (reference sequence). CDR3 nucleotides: TGTGCCAGTTCGGGTTCCCGCGGCACTGAAGCTTTCTTT. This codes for CASSGSRGTEAFF.

The CDR3 loop is CASSQGDRSDTQYF. CDR3 in DNA: TGTGCCAGCTCACAGGGGGACAGGTCAGATACGCAGTATTTT. The chain employs TRBV18 and TRBJ2-3, with 8 bases lining up with TRBD1. After removal of 4 bases from V and 4 bases from J, the junction contained 4 bases not matched to a gene. The V gene's germline CDR1 is KGHSH and CDR2 LQKENI. This CDR3 region has 14 residues.

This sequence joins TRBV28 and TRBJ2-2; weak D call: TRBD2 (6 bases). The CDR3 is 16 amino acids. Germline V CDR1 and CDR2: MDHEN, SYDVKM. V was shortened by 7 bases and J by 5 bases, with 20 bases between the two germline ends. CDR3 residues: CASIPSGDGLTGELFF. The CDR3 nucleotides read TGTGCCAGCATCCCATCGGGGGATGGACTAACCGGGGAGCTGTTTTTT.

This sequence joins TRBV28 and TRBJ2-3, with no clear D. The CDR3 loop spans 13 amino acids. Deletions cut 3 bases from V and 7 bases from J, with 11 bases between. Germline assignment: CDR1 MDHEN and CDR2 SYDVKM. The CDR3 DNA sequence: TGTGCCAGCAGTTTCCAAGCCGCTAATACGCAGTATTTT. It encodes CASSFQAANTQYF. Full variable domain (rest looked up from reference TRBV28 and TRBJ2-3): DVKVTQSSRYLVKRTGEKVFLECVQDMDHENMFWYRQDPGLGLRLIYFSYDVKMKEKGDIPEGYSVSREKKERFSLILESASTNQTSMYLCASSFQAANTQYFGPGTRLTVL.

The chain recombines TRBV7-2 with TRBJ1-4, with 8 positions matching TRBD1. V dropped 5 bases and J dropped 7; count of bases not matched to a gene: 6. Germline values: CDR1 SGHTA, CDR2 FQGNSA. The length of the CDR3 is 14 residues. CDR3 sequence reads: CASSPTGVGEKLFF. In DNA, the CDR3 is TGTGCCAGCAGCCCGACAGGGGTTGGTGAAAAACTGTTTTTT.

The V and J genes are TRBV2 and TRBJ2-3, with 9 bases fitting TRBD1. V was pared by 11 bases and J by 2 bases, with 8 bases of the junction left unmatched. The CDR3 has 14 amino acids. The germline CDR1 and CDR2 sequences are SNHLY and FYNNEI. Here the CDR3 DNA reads TGTGCCGGCTCCCGGGACAGGGCCACAGATACGCAGTATTTT. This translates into CAGSRDRATDTQYF.

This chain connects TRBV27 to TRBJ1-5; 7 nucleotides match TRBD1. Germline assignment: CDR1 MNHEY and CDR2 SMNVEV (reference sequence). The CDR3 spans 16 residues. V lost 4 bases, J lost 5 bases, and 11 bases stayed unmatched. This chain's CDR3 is CASSSFPWQGDQPQHF. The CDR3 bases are TGTGCCAGCAGTTCTTTCCCTTGGCAGGGGGATCAGCCCCAGCATTTT.

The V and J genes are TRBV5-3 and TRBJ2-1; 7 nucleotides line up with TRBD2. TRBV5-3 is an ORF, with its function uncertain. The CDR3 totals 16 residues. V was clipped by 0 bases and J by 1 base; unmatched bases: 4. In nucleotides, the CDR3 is TGTGCCAGAAGCTTGGCCGCTAGCGGATCCTACAATGAGCAGTTCTTC. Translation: CARSLAASGSYNEQFF.

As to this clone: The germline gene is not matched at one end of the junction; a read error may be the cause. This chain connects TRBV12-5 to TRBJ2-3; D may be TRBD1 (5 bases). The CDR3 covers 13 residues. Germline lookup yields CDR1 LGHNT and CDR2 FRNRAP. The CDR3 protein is CASGPSGSDTQYF. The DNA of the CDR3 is TGTGCTAGTGGCCCATCAGGGTCAGACACGCAGTATTTT.